The 14 T cell receptor beta chains reported below all come from one sample, sequenced in a study of blood T cell repertoires in COVID-19 (dated by TCRdb to 2020 to 2022). The protocol used for the library was the immunoSEQ multiplex PCR assay. TCRdb retrieved this table from immuneACCESS and kept in-frame rearrangements only. Not all clones are present; in checked studies, unresolved V genes account for under half, and no reason is known for the remainder. This sample comprises 310,000 or so clones, approximately 90% of them detected only once. The ten top clones hold around 4% of the sample. Sequenced input: peripheral blood. The receptor source for this set is a woman between 45 and 65 years old with active or convalescent COVID-19.

This clone has just one count. The V gene is TRBV7-2, the J gene TRBJ1-3; D may be TRBD1 (6 bases). V was trimmed by 1 base and J by 1 base, leaving 11 bases between them. Per germline, CDR1 SGHTA and CDR2 FQGNSA. The CDR3 runs 16 residues. The CDR3 DNA reads TGTGCCAGCAGCTTAGAGCCAACAGGGTCTGGAAACACCATATATTTT. It specifies CASSLEPTGSGNTIYF.

The V gene is TRBV29-1, the J gene TRBJ2-1; the match to TRBD2 covers 7 bases. Germline loops: CDR1 SQVTM, CDR2 ANQGSEA. V was clipped by 7 bases and J by 0 bases; unmatched bases: 6. The CDR3 consists of 14 residues. The DNA of the CDR3 is TGCAGCGCCACCCGGGGGGTCTCCTACAATGAGCAGTTCTTC. Translation: CSATRGVSYNEQFF.

The chain combines TRBV10-3 with TRBJ2-1, with 10 bases lining up with TRBD1. V was pared by 6 bases and J by 5 bases, with 4 bases of the junction left unmatched. The CDR3 length is 14 residues. CDR1 ENHRY and CDR2 SYGVKD come from the germline V gene. CDR3 amino acids: CAISDRGRDNEQFF. In DNA form, the CDR3 reads TGTGCCATCAGCGACAGGGGGCGCGACAATGAGCAGTTCTTC.

The chain is built from TRBV19 and TRBJ1-5; 9 bases map to TRBD1. Per the germline V gene, CDR1 is LNHDA and CDR2 is SQIVND (reference sequence). CDR3 length: 15 residues. With V trimmed by 3 bases and J by 3 bases, 3 bases remained unmatched. The CDR3 bases are TGTGCCAGTAGTATGGGACAGGGCTACAATCAGCCCCAGCATTTT. It yields the protein CASSMGQGYNQPQHF. Supplemented by reference TRBV19 and TRBJ1-5, the full variable domain reads DGGITQSPKYLFRKEGQNVTLSCEQNLNHDAMYWYRQDPGQGLRLIYYSQIVNDFQKGDIAEGYSVSREKKESFPLTVTSAQKNPTAFYLCASSMGQGYNQPQHFGDGTRLSIL.

This chain uses TRBV18 with TRBJ1-4; maybe TRBD1 (5 bases). V gave up 3 bases and J gave up 10 bases, with 15 bases separating them. This CDR3 is built from 14 residues. Germline V gene sequence: CDR1 KGHSH, CDR2 LQKENI. The CDR3 DNA reads TGTGCCAGCTCACCCTACGGAGGGGACGCAAAACTGTTTTTT. Residues: CASSPYGGDAKLFF.

The rearrangement joins TRBV19 to TRBJ2-2; the D gene is possibly TRBD1 (5 bases). Trimming left V 8 bases short and J 3 bases short, with 16 bases between. CDR3 length: 15 amino acids. CDR1 and CDR2 from the germline V gene are LNHDA and SQIVND (reference sequence). The CDR3 DNA follows: TGTGCCAGTCTCCCTTGGGGCGGTGACACCGGGGAGCTGTTTTTT. This sequence encodes CASLPWGGDTGELFF.

J is TRBJ2-5 and V is TRBV30, with D maybe TRBD2 (5 bases). The length of the CDR3 is 13 residues. The germline V gene encodes CDR1 GTSNPN and CDR2 SVGIG (reference sequence). V shed 0 bases and J shed 5 bases, with 10 bases lying between them. The CDR3 coding sequence is TGTGCCTGGAGTGTAGCTGGCGGGGAGACCCAGTACTTC. As protein: CAWSVAGGETQYF.

V is TRBV10-3 and J is TRBJ1-5, with D tentatively TRBD1 (5 bases). Germline V gene lookup returns CDR1 ENHRY and CDR2 SYGVKD. Trimming took 11 bases from V and 4 from J, leaving 18 bases between them. The CDR3 is 14 amino acids. CDR3 DNA sequence: TGTGCCCATGCGTCAGGGCCATCAAATCAGCCCCAGCATTTT. It yields the protein CAHASGPSNQPQHF.

This clone was picked up one time. The chain joins TRBV21-1 to TRBJ1-4. TRBV21-1 is listed as a pseudogene. The CDR3 is made up of 12 amino acids. CDR3 protein: CASPHPGEKLFF. The CDR3 DNA reads TGTGCCAGCCCCCACCCGGGTGAAAAACTGTTTTTT.

This chain connects TRBV7-2 to TRBJ1-6; 8 bases fit TRBD1. This CDR3 spans 17 amino acids. The V gene's germline CDR1 is SGHTA and CDR2 FQGNSA. The ends lost 5 bases at V and 6 bases at J; junction bases unmatched: 12. CDR3 nucleotide sequence: TGTGCCAGCAGCCCCGGACAGGGTCCAACAATTAATTCACCCCTCCACTTT. Amino acid sequence: CASSPGQGPTINSPLHF.

This rearrangement joins TRBV10-3 to TRBJ1-5, with 9 bases fitting TRBD1. V was clipped by 3 bases and J by 4 bases; unmatched bases: 4. CDR1 is ENHRY, CDR2 SYGVKD, per germline. The CDR3 extends over 15 amino acids. CDR3 protein: CAISDLGQGNQPQHF. The DNA for the CDR3 is TGTGCCATCAGTGATTTGGGACAGGGAAATCAGCCCCAGCATTTT.

The chain couples TRBV4-3 to TRBJ2-2, with 10 bases identical to TRBD2. With 1 base clipped from V and 6 bases from J, the junction kept 8 bases outside the gene matches. CDR3 length equals 17 residues. Germline-derived CDR1 and CDR2 are LGHNA and YSLEER. Here the CDR3 reads CASSQGNLAGVAGELFF. CDR3 DNA sequence: TGCGCCAGCAGCCAAGGAAACCTAGCGGGAGTCGCCGGGGAGCTGTTTTTT.

J is TRBJ2-7 and V is TRBV5-6, with D possibly being TRBD2 (5 bases). V was trimmed by 0 bases and J by 6 bases, leaving 10 bases between them. The germline V gene encodes CDR1 SGHDT and CDR2 YYEEEE. The CDR3 has 13 amino acids. In DNA, the CDR3 is TGTGCCAGCAGCTTGGGGAGAGGGCCCGAGCAGTACTTC. It is translated as CASSLGRGPEQYF.

CDR3 sequence: CASRPRLTGANTGELFF. CDR3 nucleotide sequence: TGTGCCAGCAGACCTAGGCTAACAGGAGCGAACACCGGGGAGCTGTTTTTT. The rearrangement links TRBV11-2 to TRBJ2-2; D is perhaps TRBD1 (5 bases). The CDR3 consists of 17 residues. V was clipped by 6 bases and J by 0 bases, with 17 bases between them. Germline V gives CDR1 SGHAT, CDR2 FQNNGV.